Following are 20 T cell receptor beta chains from one sample sequenced in a study of T cells in pancreatic ductal adenocarcinoma. Surgery without prior neoadjuvant therapy was the treatment of the selected pancreatic ductal adenocarcinoma patients. Repertoires were generated with immunoSEQ multiplex PCR, while TCRdb's copy carries only in-frame clones and drops some. The sample gives about 11,000 clones, 75% to 90% of which show up once; more than 15% is in the top ten. Source material: PBMCs. The receptors were sampled from a human donor with pancreatic ductal adenocarcinoma.

The chain recombines TRBV10-1 with TRBJ2-3, with D unclear. CDR3 size: 13 residues. Trimming cost V 3 bases and J 1 base, with 5 bases left between them. Germline values: CDR1 WNHNN, CDR2 SYGVQD (reference sequence). The CDR3 region is CASSESGTDTQYF. The CDR3 region has the DNA TGCGCCAGCAGTGAATCCGGCACAGATACGCAGTATTTT.

The V and J genes are TRBV19 and TRBJ1-1; D is unresolved. Deletions cut 9 bases from V and 2 bases from J, with 13 bases between. The CDR3 spans 13 residues. The V gene's germline CDR1 is LNHDA and CDR2 SQIVND (reference sequence). The CDR3 DNA reads TGTGCCAGCTCGCTCCAGGAAAACACTGAAGCTTTCTTT. Translation: CASSLQENTEAFF.

The gene calls are TRBV6-5 and TRBJ1-2; possibly TRBD1 for D (6 bases). The CDR3 spans 15 residues. Germline V gene sequence: CDR1 MNHEY, CDR2 SVGAGI. The germline V and J ends were trimmed by 10 bases and 3 bases, with 21 bases remaining between them. As DNA, the CDR3 is TGTGCCACGACCCCGGGAGGGGGGATTTACTATGGCTACACCTTC. This codes for CATTPGGGIYYGYTF.

The CDR3 reads CASRLDHMNTEAFF. The CDR3 DNA follows: TGTGCCAGCAGACTCGACCACATGAACACTGAAGCTTTCTTT. V usage is TRBV6-5 and J usage is TRBJ1-1; D remains ambiguous. The CDR3 length is 14 residues. CDR1 is MNHEY, CDR2 SVGAGI, per germline. The V gene lost 6 bases and the J gene lost 0 bases, with 11 bases spanning the gap.

V gene TRBV7-6 combines with J gene TRBJ2-6; D gene uncertain. Germline assignment: CDR1 SGHVS and CDR2 FNYEAQ. This CDR3 contains 13 residues. V dropped 8 bases and J dropped 0 bases, with 5 bases sitting between them. The CDR3 coding sequence is TGTGCCAGCGGAAGCTCTGGGGCCAACGTCCTGACTTTC. Residues: CASGSSGANVLTF.

To note about this clone: An end of the junction differs from the germline gene, which may be a read error. The genes are TRBV14 and TRBJ1-5, with a weak D call TRBD1 (6 bases). CDR1 is SGHDN and CDR2 is FVKESK in the germline V gene. The length of the CDR3 is 14 residues. The CDR3 spells CASSLGGGNQPQHF. As DNA, the CDR3 is TGTGCCAGCAGCCTTGGGGGGGGCAACCAGCCCCAGCATTTT.

The chain joins TRBV14 to TRBJ2-7; D perhaps matches TRBD2 (5 bases). V lost 0 bases and J 0 bases, leaving 15 bases between the germline ends. CDR3 length equals 17 residues. Germline V gene sequence: CDR1 SGHDN, CDR2 FVKESK. Written as DNA, the CDR3 is TGTGCCAGCAGCCAAGATGCGAGCGGTTACTTCTCCTACGAGCAGTACTTC. Translated, it gives CASSQDASGYFSYEQYF.

V and J are TRBV4-2 and TRBJ2-7; 7 nucleotides agree with TRBD2. Looked up from germline, CDR1 is LGHNA and CDR2 is YNFKEQ. V lost 4 bases and J lost 3; bases outside the gene matches: 6. The CDR3 loop spans 14 amino acids. DNA for the CDR3: TGTGCCAGCAGCCGGGGGGGAACCAGCTACGAGCAGTACTTC. It encodes CASSRGGTSYEQYF.

The V gene is TRBV5-1, the J gene TRBJ2-3; TRBD2 agrees at 9 bases. Germline V gene sequence: CDR1 SGHRS, CDR2 YFSETQ. The CDR3 runs 21 residues. After removal of 0 bases from V and 0 bases from J, the junction contained 17 bases not matched to a gene. The CDR3 DNA reads as TGCGCCAGCAGCTTGGGTTCAATAGCGGGGGTGCTATTTTCTAGCACAGATACGCAGTATTTT. Translating gives CASSLGSIAGVLFSSTDTQYF.

This clone has just one count. The chain combines TRBV27 with TRBJ2-7; 7 bases match TRBD2. This CDR3 has 13 amino acids. The junction had 9 bases not matched to a gene; V was cut back by 2 bases and J by 11 bases. Germline V lookup: CDR1 MNHEY, CDR2 SMNVEV (reference sequence). This CDR3 reads CASSLPGGGGKYF. The CDR3 DNA reads as TGTGCCAGCAGTTTACCGGGCGGGGGAGGGAAGTACTTC.

The rearrangement joins TRBV5-1 to TRBJ2-1; D may be TRBD2 (5 bases). Between the trimmed V and J ends, which lost 0 bases and 10 bases, there was a span of 17 bases. This CDR3 has 15 amino acids. Germline V gene lookup returns CDR1 SGHRS and CDR2 YFSETQ. The CDR3 loop reads CASSLAGNQQGEQFF. CDR3 in DNA: TGCGCCAGCAGCTTGGCGGGGAACCAACAAGGAGAGCAGTTCTTC.

The chain joins TRBV6-5 to TRBJ1-1; D not resolved. The germline V and J ends were trimmed by 7 bases and 3 bases, with 15 bases remaining between them. This CDR3 is 14 amino acids long. The germline V gene encodes CDR1 MNHEY and CDR2 SVGAGI. CDR3 DNA sequence: TGTGCCAGCATTAGCCTCGGACGGGACACTGAAGCTTTCTTT. Translation: CASISLGRDTEAFF.

The chain employs TRBV19 and TRBJ1-5, with D perhaps TRBD1 (6 bases). V lost 3 bases and J 7 bases, leaving 10 bases between the germline ends. Germline V gene sequence: CDR1 LNHDA, CDR2 SQIVND (reference sequence). CDR3 length: 13 amino acids. The CDR3 sequence: CASSMQGSQPQHF. The CDR3 bases are TGTGCCAGTAGTATGCAGGGGAGCCAGCCCCAGCATTTT.

V is TRBV5-4 and J is TRBJ1-2; D is possibly TRBD1 (6 bases). The CDR3 totals 16 residues. With 2 bases removed from V and 1 base from J, the gap between germline ends came to 15 bases. Germline CDR1 is SGHNT and CDR2 is YYREEE (reference sequence). CDR3 amino acids: CASSFFQGGGNYGYTF. The CDR3 nucleotides read TGTGCCAGCAGCTTCTTCCAAGGGGGGGGTAACTATGGCTACACCTTC.

This chain connects TRBV7-2 to TRBJ2-3; perhaps D is TRBD1 or TRBD2 (5 bases each). V dropped 1 base and J dropped 0 bases, with 17 bases sitting between them. The CDR3 is 18 residues long. Per the germline V gene, CDR1 is SGHTA and CDR2 is FQGNSA. CDR3 DNA sequence: TGTGCCAGCAGCTTAGATCCTCGCCAGGGAGCGAGCACAGATACGCAGTATTTT. Translating it yields CASSLDPRQGASTDTQYF.

The rearrangement uses TRBV5-4 and TRBJ2-3, with 13 positions matching TRBD2. The CDR3 contains 15 residues. In germline, CDR1 is SGHNT, CDR2 YYREEE (reference sequence). V trimming: 4 bases; J trimming: 8 bases; junction bases outside the gene matches: 7. The CDR3 DNA reads TGTGCCAGCAGCCCGACTAGCGGGGGGTTAGCTACGCAGTATTTT. Protein product: CASSPTSGGLATQYF.

This rearrangement joins TRBV27 to TRBJ1-5; tentatively, D is TRBD1 (6 bases). Between the trimmed V and J ends, which lost 0 bases and 7 bases, there was a span of 10 bases. In germline, CDR1 is MNHEY, CDR2 SMNVEV (reference sequence). The CDR3 contains 14 residues. CDR3 region: CASSLSGGGQPQHF. The CDR3 DNA is TGTGCCAGCAGTTTATCAGGGGGGGGACAGCCCCAGCATTTT.

This chain links TRBV27 with TRBJ2-7, with TRBD2 identical over 9 bases. This CDR3 is 16 amino acids long. Germline CDR1 MNHEY, CDR2 SMNVEV (reference sequence). Unmatched junction bases numbered 8, after V lost 5 bases and J lost 0 bases. CDR3 DNA: TGTGCCAGCAGTGCTATAGCGGGAGTGAACTCCTACGAGCAGTACTTC. Its protein is CASSAIAGVNSYEQYF.

The chain is built from TRBV7-3 and TRBJ2-6; D ambiguous. This CDR3 region has 13 residues. The germline V and J ends were trimmed by 2 bases and 4 bases, with 3 bases remaining between them. Germline CDR1 and CDR2: SGHTA and FQGTGA. The CDR3 loop is CASSLGGANVLTF. The CDR3 DNA reads as TGTGCCAGCAGCTTAGGAGGGGCCAACGTCCTGACTTTC.

The chain combines TRBV29-1 with TRBJ1-3; a possible D gene is TRBD1 (5 bases). V dropped 4 bases and J dropped 4 bases, with 11 bases sitting between them. The germline V gene encodes CDR1 SQVTM and CDR2 ANQGSEA. This CDR3 has 13 residues. In DNA form, the CDR3 reads TGCAGCGTTGCCCAAGGGGTGGGAAACACCATATATTTT. It is translated as CSVAQGVGNTIYF.